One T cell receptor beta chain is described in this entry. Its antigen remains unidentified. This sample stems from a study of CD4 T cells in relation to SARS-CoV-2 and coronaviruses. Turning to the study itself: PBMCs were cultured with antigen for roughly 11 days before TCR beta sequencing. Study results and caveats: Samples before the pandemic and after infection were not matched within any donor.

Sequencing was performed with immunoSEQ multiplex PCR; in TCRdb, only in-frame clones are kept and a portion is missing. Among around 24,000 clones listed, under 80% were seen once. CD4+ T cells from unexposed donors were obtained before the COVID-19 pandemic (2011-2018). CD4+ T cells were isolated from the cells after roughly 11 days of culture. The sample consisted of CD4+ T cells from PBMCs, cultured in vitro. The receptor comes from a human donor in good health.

The CDR3 is CASSPQQGNYGYTF. CDR3 sequence (DNA): TGCGCCAGCAGCCCGCAACAGGGGAACTATGGCTACACCTTC. J is TRBJ1-2 and V is TRBV4-3; 7 nucleotides match TRBD1. Germline V gives CDR1 LGHNA, CDR2 YSLEER. V gave up 4 bases and J gave up 2 bases; unmatched junction bases: 4. CDR3 length: 14 residues.